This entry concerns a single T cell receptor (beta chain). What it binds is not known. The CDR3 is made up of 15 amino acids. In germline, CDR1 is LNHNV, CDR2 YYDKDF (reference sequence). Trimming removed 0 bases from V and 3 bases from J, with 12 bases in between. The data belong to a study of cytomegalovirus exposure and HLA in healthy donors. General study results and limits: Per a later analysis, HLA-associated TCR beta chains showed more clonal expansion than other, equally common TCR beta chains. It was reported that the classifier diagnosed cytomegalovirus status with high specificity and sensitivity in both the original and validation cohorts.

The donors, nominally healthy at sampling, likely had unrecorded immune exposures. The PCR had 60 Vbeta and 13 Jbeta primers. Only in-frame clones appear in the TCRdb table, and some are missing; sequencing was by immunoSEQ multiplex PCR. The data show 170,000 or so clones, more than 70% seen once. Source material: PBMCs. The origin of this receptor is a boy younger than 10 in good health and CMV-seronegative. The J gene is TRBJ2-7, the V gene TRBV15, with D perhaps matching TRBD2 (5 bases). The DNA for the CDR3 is TGTGCCACCAGCAGAGATACTAGTGGGTTCTACGAGCAGTACTTC. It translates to CATSRDTSGFYEQYF.